One TCR beta chain is described in this entry. Antigen unknown. Trimming took 8 bases from V and 2 from J; bases not matched to a gene: 9. CDR1 SGHTA and CDR2 FQGNSA come from the germline V gene. There are 15 residues in the CDR3. The sample is drawn from a study of beta chain features in type 1 diabetes. About the study: Examination of sorted cells across all samples involved around 98 million cells.

The study reverse transcribed the entire isolated RNA, so it sequenced expressed TCRB transcripts. The study sequenced naive, central memory and regulatory T cell samples to an average of roughly 3.8 million reads. Repertoires were generated with immunoSEQ multiplex PCR, while TCRdb's copy carries only in-frame clones and drops some. The data hold hundreds of thousands of clones, with about an eighth observed a single time. It was one heparinised blood draw, averaging around 110 mL, that each donor gave. Study observations and caveats: Cells carrying high TCR expression could end up over-represented when cDNA is sequenced.

Specimen: naive CD4+ T cells from blood. The TCR comes from a woman between 18 and 29 years old in good health. The V and J genes are TRBV7-2 and TRBJ1-3; 7 positions agree with TRBD1. In DNA form, the CDR3 reads TGTGCCAGCCACGGCAGGGGGGAAGCTGGAAACACCATATATTTT. This gives the protein CASHGRGEAGNTIYF.